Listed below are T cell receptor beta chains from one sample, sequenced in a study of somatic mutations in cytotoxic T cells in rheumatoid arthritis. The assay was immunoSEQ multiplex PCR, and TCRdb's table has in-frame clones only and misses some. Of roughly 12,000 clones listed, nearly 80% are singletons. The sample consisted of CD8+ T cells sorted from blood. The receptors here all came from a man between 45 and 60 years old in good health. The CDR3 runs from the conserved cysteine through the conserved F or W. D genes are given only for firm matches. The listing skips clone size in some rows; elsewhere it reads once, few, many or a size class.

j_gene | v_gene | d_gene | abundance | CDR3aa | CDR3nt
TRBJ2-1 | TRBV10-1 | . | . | CASSDILVGGFYNEQFF | TGCGCCAGCAGTGATATCCTTGTTGGGGGCTTCTACAATGAGCAGTTCTTC
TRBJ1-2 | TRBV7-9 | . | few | CASSLQGQNYGYTF | TGTGCCAGCAGCTTACAGGGCCAGAACTATGGCTACACCTTC
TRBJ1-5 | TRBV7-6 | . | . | CASSLDTLQGMGQPQHF | TGTGCCAGCAGCTTAGACACCCTTCAGGGAATGGGTCAGCCCCAGCATTTT
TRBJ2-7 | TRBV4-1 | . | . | CASSPPGAYEQYF | TGCGCCAGCAGCCCACCCGGCGCCTACGAGCAGTACTTC
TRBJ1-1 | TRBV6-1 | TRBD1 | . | CASTRQGADTEAFF | TGTGCCAGCACAAGACAGGGGGCGGACACTGAAGCTTTCTTT
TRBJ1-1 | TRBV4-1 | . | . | CASSPNGARVTEAFF | TGCGCCAGCAGCCCCAACGGGGCCAGGGTCACTGAAGCTTTCTTT
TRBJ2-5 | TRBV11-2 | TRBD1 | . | CASSSWTGAWETQYF | TGTGCCAGCAGCTCGTGGACAGGGGCATGGGAGACCCAGTACTTC
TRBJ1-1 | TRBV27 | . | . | CASSLADSNTEAFF | TGTGCCAGCAGTTTAGCAGACAGTAACACTGAAGCTTTCTTT
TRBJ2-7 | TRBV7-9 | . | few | CASSSLYEQYF | TGTGCCAGCAGCTCCTTATACGAGCAGTACTTC
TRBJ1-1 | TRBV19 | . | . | CASSGRAGGETEAFF | TGTGCCAGTAGTGGGCGAGCGGGGGGAGAGACTGAAGCTTTCTTT
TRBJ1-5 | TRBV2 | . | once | CASEGGSGDQPQHF | TGTGCCTCCGAGGGGGGTTCAGGCGATCAGCCCCAGCATTTT
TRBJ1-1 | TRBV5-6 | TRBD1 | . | CASSTWTGEVTEAFF | TGTGCCAGCAGCACGTGGACAGGGGAGGTTACTGAAGCTTTCTTT
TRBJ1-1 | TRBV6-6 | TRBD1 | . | CASSYDRDTEAFF | TGTGCCAGCAGTTACGACAGGGACACTGAAGCTTTCTTT
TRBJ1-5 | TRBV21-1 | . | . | CASSKGERGIRNQPQHF | TGTGCCAGCAGCAAAGGGGAGAGGGGCATTCGCAATCAGCCCCAGCATTTT
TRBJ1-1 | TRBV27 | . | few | CASSTGVQNTEAFF | TGTGCCAGCAGTACCGGGGTGCAGAACACTGAAGCTTTCTTT
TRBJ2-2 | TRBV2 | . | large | CASRLPVGGTANTGELFF | TGTGCCAGCAGATTGCCAGTCGGAGGGACAGCGAACACCGGGGAGCTGTTTTTT
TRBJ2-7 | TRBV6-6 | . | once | CASSHGAATYEQYF | TGTGCCAGCAGTCATGGGGCAGCAACCTACGAGCAGTACTTC
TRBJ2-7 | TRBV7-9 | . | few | CASSTDGSYYEQYF | TGTGCCAGCAGCACGGACGGAAGCTACTACGAGCAGTACTTC
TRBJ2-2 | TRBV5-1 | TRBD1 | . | CASSPDRGRESDGELFF | TGCGCCAGCAGCCCCGACAGGGGGCGCGAGTCGGACGGGGAGCTGTTTTTT
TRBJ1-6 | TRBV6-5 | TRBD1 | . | CASRLGQGYSPLHF | TGTGCCAGCAGACTGGGACAGGGTTACTCACCCCTCCACTTT
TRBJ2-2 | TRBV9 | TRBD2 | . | CASRDERTRNTGELFF | TGTGCCAGCAGGGATGAACGGACTAGGAACACCGGGGAGCTGTTTTTT
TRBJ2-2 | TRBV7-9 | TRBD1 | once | CASSLKSGTGVAGELFF | TGTGCCAGCAGCTTGAAATCCGGGACAGGGGTGGCCGGGGAGCTGTTTTTT
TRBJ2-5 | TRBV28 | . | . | CASSYQETQYF | TGTGCCAGCAGTTATCAAGAGACCCAGTACTTC
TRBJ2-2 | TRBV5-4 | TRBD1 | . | CTSSPWTGDDTGELFF | TGTACCAGCAGTCCTTGGACAGGGGATGACACCGGGGAGCTGTTTTTT